This T cell receptor (beta chain) was sequenced in a study of Ad26.COV2.S vaccination and SARS-CoV-2 variants. A note on this clone: Its antigen is not identified.

The V gene's germline CDR1 is GTSNPN and CDR2 SVGIG (reference sequence). J lost 3 bases, V lost 5 bases, and 10 bases had no gene match. The CDR3 spans 16 residues. Study outcomes and limitations: Those who received vaccine or placebo ended up with similar non-spike TCR breadth.

The treatment here: roughly 20 received Ad26.COV2.S at low or high dose, single or two shots; 5 received placebo; per-sample allocation not given. Specimens were obtained on day 63 following the first vaccine or placebo injection. Wuhan-strain SARS-CoV-2 spike was expressed by the Ad26 vector that made up the vaccine. Using immunoSEQ multiplex PCR, the repertoire was profiled, and TCRdb retains in-frame clones only, with some absent. The sample records a few hundred thousand clones, 75% to 95% being singletons. V usage is TRBV30 and J usage is TRBJ2-6; 7 bases are shared with TRBD2. This TCR derives from a person between 18 and 59 years old who received the Ad26.COV2.S COVID-19 vaccine or a placebo. Sequencing used peripheral blood, obtained in a trial of Ad26.COV2.S vaccine versus placebo. CDR3 region: CAWCGWGGGGANVLTF. In DNA form, the CDR3 reads TGTGCCTGGTGTGGATGGGGGGGTGGTGGGGCCAACGTCCTGACTTTC.